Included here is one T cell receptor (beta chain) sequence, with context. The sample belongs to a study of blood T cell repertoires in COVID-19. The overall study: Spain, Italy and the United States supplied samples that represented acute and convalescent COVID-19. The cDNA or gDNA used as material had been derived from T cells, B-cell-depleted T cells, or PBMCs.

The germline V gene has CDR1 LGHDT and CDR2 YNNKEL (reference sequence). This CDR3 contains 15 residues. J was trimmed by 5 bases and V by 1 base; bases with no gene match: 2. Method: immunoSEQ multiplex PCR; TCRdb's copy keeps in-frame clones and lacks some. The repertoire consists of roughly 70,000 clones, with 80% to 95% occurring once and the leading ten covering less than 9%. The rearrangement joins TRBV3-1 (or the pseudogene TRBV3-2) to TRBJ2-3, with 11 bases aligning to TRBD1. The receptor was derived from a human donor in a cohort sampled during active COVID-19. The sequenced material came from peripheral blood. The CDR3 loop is CASSQAGTGGDTQYF. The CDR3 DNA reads TGTGCCAGCAGCCAAGCCGGGACAGGGGGAGATACGCAGTATTTT.